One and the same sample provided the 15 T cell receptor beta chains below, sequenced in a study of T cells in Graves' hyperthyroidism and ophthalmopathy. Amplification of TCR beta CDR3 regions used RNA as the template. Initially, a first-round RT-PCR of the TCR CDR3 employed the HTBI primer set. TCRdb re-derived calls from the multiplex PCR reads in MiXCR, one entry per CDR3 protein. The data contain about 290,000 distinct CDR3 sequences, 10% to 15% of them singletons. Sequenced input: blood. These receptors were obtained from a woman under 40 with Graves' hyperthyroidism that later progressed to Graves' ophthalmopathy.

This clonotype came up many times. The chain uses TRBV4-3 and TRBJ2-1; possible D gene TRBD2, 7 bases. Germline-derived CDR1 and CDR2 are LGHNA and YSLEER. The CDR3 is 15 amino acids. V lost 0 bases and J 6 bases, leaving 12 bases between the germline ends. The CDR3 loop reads CASSQEGGLGNEQFF. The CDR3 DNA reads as TGCGCCAGCAGCCAAGAGGGGGGGCTGGGCAATGAGCAGTTCTTC.

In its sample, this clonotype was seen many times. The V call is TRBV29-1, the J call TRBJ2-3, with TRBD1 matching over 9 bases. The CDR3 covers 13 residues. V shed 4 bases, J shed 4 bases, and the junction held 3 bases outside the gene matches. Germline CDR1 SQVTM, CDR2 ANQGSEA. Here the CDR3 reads CSVATGGADTQYF. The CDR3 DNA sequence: TGCAGCGTTGCAACAGGGGGCGCAGATACGCAGTATTTT.

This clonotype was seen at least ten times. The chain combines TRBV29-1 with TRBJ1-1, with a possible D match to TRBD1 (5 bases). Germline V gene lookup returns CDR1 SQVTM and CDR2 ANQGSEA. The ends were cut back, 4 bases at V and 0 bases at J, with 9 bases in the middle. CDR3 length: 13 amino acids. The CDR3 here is CSVAGRMNTEAFF. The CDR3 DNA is TGCAGCGTTGCGGGACGGATGAACACTGAAGCTTTCTTT.

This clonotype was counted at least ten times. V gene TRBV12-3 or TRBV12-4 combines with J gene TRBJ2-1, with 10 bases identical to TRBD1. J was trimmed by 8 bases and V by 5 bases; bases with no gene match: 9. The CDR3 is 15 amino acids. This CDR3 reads CASSPAGTGVHEQFF. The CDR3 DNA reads TGTGCCAGCAGTCCCGCCGGGACAGGGGTCCATGAGCAGTTCTTC.

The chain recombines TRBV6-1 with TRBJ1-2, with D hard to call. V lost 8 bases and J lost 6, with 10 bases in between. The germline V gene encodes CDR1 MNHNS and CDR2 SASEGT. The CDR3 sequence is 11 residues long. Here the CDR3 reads CASYEGHGYTF. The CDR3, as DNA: TGTGCCAGCTACGAAGGACATGGCTACACCTTC.

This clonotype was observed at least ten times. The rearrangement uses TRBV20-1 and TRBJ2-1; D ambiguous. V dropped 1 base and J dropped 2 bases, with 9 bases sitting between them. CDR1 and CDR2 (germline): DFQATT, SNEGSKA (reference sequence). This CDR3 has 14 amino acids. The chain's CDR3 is CSARVGKAYNEQFF. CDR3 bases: TGCAGTGCTAGAGTAGGGAAGGCCTACAATGAGCAGTTCTTC.

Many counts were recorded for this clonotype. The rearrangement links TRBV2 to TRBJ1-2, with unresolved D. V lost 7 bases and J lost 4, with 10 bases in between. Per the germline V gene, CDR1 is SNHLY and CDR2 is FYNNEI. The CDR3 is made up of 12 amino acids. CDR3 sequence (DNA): TGTGCCAGCACCGAGGGTAGCTATGGCTACACCTTC. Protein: CASTEGSYGYTF. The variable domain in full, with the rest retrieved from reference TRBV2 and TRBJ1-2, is EPEVTQTPSHQVTQMGQEVILRCVPISNHLYFYWYRQILGQKVEFLVSFYNNEISEKSEIFDDQFSVERPDGSNFTLKIRSTKLEDSAMYFCASTEGSYGYTFGSGTRLTVV.

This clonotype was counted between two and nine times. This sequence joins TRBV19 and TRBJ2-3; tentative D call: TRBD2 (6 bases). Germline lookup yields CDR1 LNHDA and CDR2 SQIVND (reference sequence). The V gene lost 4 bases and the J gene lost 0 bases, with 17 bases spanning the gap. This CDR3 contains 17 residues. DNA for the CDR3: TGTGCCAGTAGTAGTGATTTAGCGGAGACTAGCACAGATACGCAGTATTTT. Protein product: CASSSDLAETSTDTQYF.

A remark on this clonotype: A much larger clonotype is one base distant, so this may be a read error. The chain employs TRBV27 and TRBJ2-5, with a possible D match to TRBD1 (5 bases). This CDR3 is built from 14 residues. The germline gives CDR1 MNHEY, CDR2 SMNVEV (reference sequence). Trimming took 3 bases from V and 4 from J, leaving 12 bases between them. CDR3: CASSLIGESETQYF. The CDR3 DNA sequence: TGTGCCAGCAGTTTGATAGGGGAATCAGAGACCCAGTACTTC.

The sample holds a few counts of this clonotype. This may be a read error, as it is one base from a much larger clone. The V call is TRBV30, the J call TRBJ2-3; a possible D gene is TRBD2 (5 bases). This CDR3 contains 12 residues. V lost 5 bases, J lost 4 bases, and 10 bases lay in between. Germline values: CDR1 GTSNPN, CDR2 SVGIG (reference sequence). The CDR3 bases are TGTGCCTGGGGGATTAGCGCAGATACGCAGTATTTT. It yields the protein CAWGISADTQYF.

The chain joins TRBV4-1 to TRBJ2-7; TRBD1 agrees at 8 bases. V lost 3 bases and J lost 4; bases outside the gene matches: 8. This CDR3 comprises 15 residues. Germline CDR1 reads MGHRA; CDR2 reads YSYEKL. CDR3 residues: CASSHPARGRYEQYF. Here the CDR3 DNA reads TGCGCCAGCAGCCATCCCGCCAGGGGGCGGTACGAGCAGTACTTC.

The CDR3 spells CSAREDRVNTEAFF. The CDR3 nucleotides read TGCAGTGCTAGAGAGGACAGGGTGAACACTGAAGCTTTCTTT. V gene TRBV20-1 combines with J gene TRBJ1-1, with 8 nucleotides matching TRBD1. From germline, CDR1 is DFQATT and CDR2 SNEGSKA (reference sequence). V was pared by 0 bases and J by 0 bases, with 0 bases of the junction left unmatched. CDR3 size: 14 residues.

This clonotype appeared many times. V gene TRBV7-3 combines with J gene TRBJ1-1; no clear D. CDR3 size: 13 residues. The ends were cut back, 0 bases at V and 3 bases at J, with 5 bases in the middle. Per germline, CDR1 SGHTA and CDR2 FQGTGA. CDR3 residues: CASSLTTDTEAFF. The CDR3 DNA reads TGTGCCAGCAGCTTAACAACAGACACTGAAGCTTTCTTT. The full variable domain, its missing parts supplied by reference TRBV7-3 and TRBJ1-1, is GAGVSQTPSNKVTEKGKYVELRCDPISGHTALYWYRQSLGQGPEFLIYFQGTGAADDSGLPNDRFFAVRPEGSVSTLKIQRTERGDSAVYLCASSLTTDTEAFFGQGTRLTVV.

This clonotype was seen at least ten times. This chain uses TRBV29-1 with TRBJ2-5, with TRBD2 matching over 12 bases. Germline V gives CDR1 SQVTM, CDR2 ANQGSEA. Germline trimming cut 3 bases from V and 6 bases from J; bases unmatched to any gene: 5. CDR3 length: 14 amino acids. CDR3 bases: TGCAGCGTTGACCCTAGCGGGGGGGAAAAGACCCAGTACTTC. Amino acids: CSVDPSGGEKTQYF.

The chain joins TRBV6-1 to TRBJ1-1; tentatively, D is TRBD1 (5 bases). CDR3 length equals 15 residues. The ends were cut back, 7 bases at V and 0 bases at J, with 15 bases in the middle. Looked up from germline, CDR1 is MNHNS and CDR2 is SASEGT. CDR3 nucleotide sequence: TGTGCCAGCACCAGATCCGGGACGGTGAACACTGAAGCTTTCTTT. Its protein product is CASTRSGTVNTEAFF.